This is a list of T cell receptor beta chains from one sample in a study of T-cell reconstitution after alpha-beta-depleted transplantation in children. TCRdb fed the PCR reads into MiXCR, producing one record per CDR3 protein. The sample consists of roughly 400,000 distinct CDR3 sequences, about 40% of them appearing once. The material sequenced was PBMCs, taken before TCRalphabeta/CD19-depleted stem cell transplant. These receptors all stem from a girl aged 2 to 9 with aplastic anemia, due to receive a stem cell transplant. Both conserved end residues are part of each CDR3. The D gene is left open where the match is weak. Clone size, where shown, is once, few, many, or a class for clones that have expanded.

TRBJ2-7 | few | TRBV24-1 | 12 | . | CATSASGNTQYF | TGTGCCACCAGTGCCTCAGGGAACACGCAGTACTTC
TRBJ2-3 | few | TRBV4-1 | 17 | . | CASSQHLGGGLTDTQYF | TGCGCCAGCAGCCAACACCTAGGGGGGGGGCTAACAGATACGCAGTATTTT
TRBJ1-4 | . | TRBV15 | 15 | TRBD1 | CATSIGDRVPEKLFF | TGTGCCACCAGCATAGGGGACAGGGTGCCTGAAAAACTGTTTTTT
TRBJ2-3 | . | TRBV20-1 | 18 | TRBD2 | CSARGSGLALTSTDTQYF | TGCAGTGCTAGAGGGTCCGGACTAGCGTTGACTAGCACAGATACGCAGTATTTT
TRBJ2-1 | many | TRBV12-3/TRBV12-4 | 13 | . | CASSGDPWNEQFF | TGTGCCAGCAGCGGTGACCCCTGGAATGAGCAGTTCTTC
TRBJ2-3 | many | TRBV5-5 | 14 | TRBD2 | CASSRTSHTDTQYF | TGTGCCAGCAGCAGGACTAGCCACACAGATACGCAGTATTTT
TRBJ2-1 | . | TRBV15 | 16 | . | CATSSGTTPFGDEQFF | TGTGCCACCAGCAGCGGGACGACCCCATTCGGGGATGAGCAGTTCTTC
TRBJ1-5 | many | TRBV7-9 | 15 | . | CASSSGTDSNQPQHF | TGTGCCAGCAGCAGTGGGACGGATAGCAATCAGCCCCAGCATTTT
TRBJ2-7 | . | TRBV29-1 | 12 | . | CSVVSRSYEQYF | TGCAGCGTGGTGTCAAGGTCCTACGAGCAGTACTTC
TRBJ2-7 | many | TRBV12-3/TRBV12-4 | 15 | TRBD1 | CASSRGQGAVSEQYF | TGTGCCAGCAGCAGGGGACAGGGGGCGGTCAGCGAGCAGTACTTC
TRBJ2-7 | . | TRBV12-3/TRBV12-4 | 16 | TRBD1 | CASTLKAGTGLYEQYF | TGTGCCAGCACCCTCAAAGCCGGGACAGGCCTCTACGAGCAGTACTTC
TRBJ1-4 | . | TRBV4-2 | 14 | . | CASSLDRYTEKLFF | TGTGCCAGCAGCCTTGACAGGTATACGGAAAAACTGTTTTTT
TRBJ2-1 | . | TRBV5-1 | 12 | . | CASRAEGDEQFF | TGCGCCAGCAGGGCCGAAGGAGATGAGCAGTTCTTC
TRBJ2-7 | . | TRBV10-3 | 15 | . | CAISESRPGSYEQYF | TGTGCCATCAGTGAGAGTAGACCCGGCTCCTACGAGCAGTACTTC
TRBJ1-1 | . | TRBV6-1 | 13 | . | CASSGARSPEAFF | TGTGCCAGCAGCGGGGCGAGATCGCCTGAAGCTTTCTTT
TRBJ2-1 | . | TRBV20-1 | 15 | TRBD2 | CSADSSGRAADEQFF | TGCAGTGCTGATTCTAGCGGGAGGGCCGCGGATGAGCAGTTCTTC
TRBJ2-3 | many | TRBV5-6 | 17 | . | CASSLAGAKTSTDTQYF | TGTGCCAGCAGCTTGGCCGGGGCAAAAACTAGCACAGATACGCAGTATTTT
TRBJ2-5 | . | TRBV7-9 | 16 | TRBD2 | CASSYGLAEHRETQYF | TGTGCCAGCAGTTACGGACTAGCGGAACACCGGGAGACCCAGTACTTC
TRBJ2-4 | few | TRBV5-6 | 19 | . | CASSPLGQGPASVKNIQYF | TGTGCCAGCAGCCCGCTCGGGCAGGGACCAGCTTCAGTCAAAAACATTCAGTACTTC
TRBJ2-5 | . | TRBV5-8 | 16 | TRBD2 | CASSSGLAEYQETQYF | TGTGCCAGCAGCTCGGGACTAGCGGAGTACCAAGAGACCCAGTACTTC
TRBJ2-7 | few | TRBV20-1 | 13 | . | CSASPGFYGEQYF | TGCAGTGCTAGTCCAGGCTTCTACGGCGAGCAGTACTTC
TRBJ2-4 | . | TRBV24-1 | 16 | TRBD2 | CATSDASGGDKNIQYF | TGTGCCACCAGTGATGCCTCCGGGGGGGATAAAAACATTCAGTACTTC
TRBJ2-7 | . | TRBV5-1 | 14 | TRBD1 | CASSSTGARGEQYF | TGCGCCAGCAGCTCGACAGGGGCGAGGGGCGAGCAGTACTTC
TRBJ2-7 | few | TRBV11-2 | 13 | . | CASSLWISYEQYF | TGTGCCAGCAGCTTATGGATCTCCTACGAGCAGTACTTC
TRBJ2-7 | . | TRBV30 | 11 | . | CAWGQYYEQYF | TGTGCCTGGGGACAGTACTACGAGCAGTACTTC
TRBJ2-6 | . | TRBV28 | 16 | . | CASSTRQDSGANVLTF | TGTGCCAGCAGTACCAGACAGGACTCTGGGGCCAACGTCCTGACTTTC
TRBJ1-5 | many | TRBV12-3/TRBV12-4 | 14 | TRBD1 | CASSLVDRGQPQHF | TGTGCCAGCAGTTTAGTTGACAGGGGCCAGCCCCAGCATTTT
TRBJ2-1 | . | TRBV19 | 13 | . | CASSNRVYNEQFF | TGTGCCAGTTCAAACAGGGTGTACAATGAGCAGTTCTTC
TRBJ2-1 | . | TRBV6-1 | 15 | TRBD2 | CASSAVTSGNNEQFF | TGTGCCAGCAGTGCCGTGACTAGCGGGAACAATGAGCAGTTCTTC
TRBJ1-3 | many | TRBV6-1 | 13 | . | CASRTGSGNTIYF | TGTGCCAGCAGGACAGGCTCTGGAAACACCATATATTTT
TRBJ1-1 | once | TRBV12-3/TRBV12-4 | 13 | . | CASSLVMNTEAFF | TGTGCCAGCAGTTTGGTAATGAACACTGAAGCTTTCTTT
TRBJ2-7 | . | TRBV5-1 | 14 | . | CASSWDTQAYEQYF | TGCGCCAGCAGCTGGGACACCCAAGCCTACGAGCAGTACTTC
TRBJ2-5 | . | TRBV15 | 12 | . | CATSRPLETQYF | TGTGCCACCAGCAGACCGCTGGAGACCCAGTACTTC
TRBJ2-7 | once | TRBV30 | 12 | . | CAWIGVFGEQYF | TGTGCCTGGATCGGAGTTTTCGGCGAGCAGTACTTC
TRBJ1-1 | . | TRBV7-9 | 16 | . | CASRALGREGVTEAFF | TGTGCCAGCAGGGCCCTGGGCAGGGAGGGTGTCACTGAAGCTTTCTTT
TRBJ2-3 | many | TRBV4-1 | 16 | . | CASSQDFWESTDTQYF | TGCGCCAGCAGCCAAGATTTTTGGGAGTCCACAGATACGCAGTATTTT
TRBJ1-1 | . | TRBV7-6 | 13 | . | CASSPDMATEAFF | TGTGCCAGCAGCCCTGACATGGCCACTGAAGCTTTCTTT